A single sample is the source of the 11 T cell receptor beta chains below, sequenced in a study of blood T cells in healthy people across ages. Combining a sample-barcoded 5' primer with a J-beta primer mix, a second PCR ran for roughly 7 to 11 cycles. TCRdb used MiXCR to reprocess the 5' RACE reads, holding one entry per CDR3 protein. The sample includes 600,000 to 1,000,000 distinct CDR3 sequences, over 45% of them seen just once. Sequencing used blood. The receptors here all came from a man younger than 45 in good health.

The chain employs TRBV6-5 and TRBJ2-7, with 8 bases identical to TRBD2. The V and J ends lost 6 bases and 5 bases, in that order; junction bases with no gene match: 9. Germline lookup yields CDR1 MNHEY and CDR2 SVGAGI. There are 14 residues in the CDR3. In DNA, the CDR3 is TGTGCCAGCAGCCGAGCCGGGGGGGCCAACGAGCAGTACTTC. Translation: CASSRAGGANEQYF.

The chain employs TRBV21-1 and TRBJ2-6; the table gives TRBD1 as D, unverified against the DNA. TRBV21-1 constitutes a pseudogene. The CDR3 spans 17 residues. CDR3 region: CASSMPQRESGANVLTF. The CDR3 nucleotides are TGTGCCAGCAGCATGCCCCAACGAGAGTCTGGGGCCAACGTCCTGACTTTC.

The J gene is TRBJ1-2, the V gene TRBV30; 10 nucleotides line up with TRBD1. CDR3 length: 15 amino acids. V trimming: 1 base; J trimming: 8 bases; junction bases outside the gene matches: 10. Germline loops: CDR1 GTSNPN, CDR2 SVGIG (reference sequence). The CDR3 DNA sequence: TGTGCCTGGAGTGCCCTTCGGACAGGGGGTGGGGGCTACACCTTC. Translation gives CAWSALRTGGGGYTF.

This clonotype turned up a few times. This rearrangement joins TRBV5-6 to TRBJ1-1; D call uncertain. V lost 1 base to trimming and J lost 3 bases, with 1 base between them. CDR1 is SGHDT and CDR2 is YYEEEE in the germline V gene. The CDR3 has 11 amino acids. CDR3 nucleotide sequence: TGTGCCAGCAGCTTGTACACTGAAGCTTTCTTT. Its protein is CASSLYTEAFF. Full variable domain (missing parts from reference TRBV5-6 and TRBJ1-1): DAGVTQSPTHLIKTRGQQVTLRCSPKSGHDTVSWYQQALGQGPQFIFQYYEEEERQRGNFPDRFSGHQFPNYSSELNVNALLLGDSALYLCASSLYTEAFFGQGTRLTVV.

The genes are TRBV6-5 and TRBJ1-2, with D possibly TRBD1 on 5 matching bases. CDR1 MNHEY and CDR2 SVGAGI come from the germline V gene. The CDR3 is 13 amino acids. V was pared by 6 bases and J by 4 bases, with 12 bases between. In nucleotides, the CDR3 is TGTGCCAGCAGCGGGACCACAGTCTATGGCTACACCTTC. It is translated as CASSGTTVYGYTF.

This clonotype was counted a single time. The chain carries TRBV3-1 and TRBJ2-1, with unresolved D. CDR1 and CDR2 from the germline V gene are LGHDT and YNNKEL (reference sequence). The CDR3 length is 15 residues. The V end was cut by 0 bases, the J end by 5 bases, with 11 bases between. The CDR3 sequence is CASSQDPRNDNEQFF. The DNA for the CDR3 is TGTGCCAGCAGCCAAGACCCCCGGAACGACAATGAGCAGTTCTTC.

Comment on this clonotype: A much larger clonotype is one base distant, so this may be a read error. This rearrangement joins TRBV7-9 to TRBJ2-7, with D possibly matching TRBD1 (5 bases). This CDR3 is 13 amino acids long. Germline CDR1 SEHNR, CDR2 FQNEAQ (reference sequence). The chain's CDR3 is CVSSTDSSYEQYF. For the CDR3, the DNA is TGTGTCAGCAGCACCGACAGCTCCTACGAGCAGTACTTC.

The chain combines TRBV7-2 with TRBJ2-3, with 10 bases fitting TRBD2. V dropped 7 bases and J dropped 1; count of bases not matched to a gene: 5. Germline V CDR1 and CDR2: SGHTA, FQGNSA. The CDR3 runs 15 residues. The CDR3 coding sequence is TGTGCCAGCATTCCTAGCGGGAGAGGCACAGATACGCAGTATTTT. Translating gives CASIPSGRGTDTQYF.

Points on this clonotype: This may arise from a read error, as a much more abundant clone is one base away. The chain employs TRBV7-2 and TRBJ2-1; 10 positions agree with TRBD2. TRBJ2-7 explains the end of the DNA better; the J call may be wrong. Germline assignment: CDR1 SGHTA and CDR2 FQGNSA. The CDR3 has 17 amino acids. This chain's CDR3 is CASSFQAGGPPYNEQYF. The CDR3 bases are TGTGCCAGCAGCTTCCAAGCGGGAGGGCCCCCCTACAATGAGCAGTACTTC.

This clonotype was found a few times. The chain carries TRBV12-5 and TRBJ2-5; D gene uncertain. Looked up from germline, CDR1 is LGHNT and CDR2 is FRNRAP. There are 12 residues in the CDR3. Trimming pared 7 bases from V and 4 bases from J, leaving 10 bases between. DNA for the CDR3: TGTGCTAGTGTCCTGGGTGGAGAGACCCAGTACTTC. Translated: CASVLGGETQYF.

This rearrangement joins TRBV5-5 to TRBJ2-7; perhaps TRBD2 as D (5 bases). CDR3 length equals 17 residues. V gave up 0 bases and J gave up 3 bases, with 19 bases separating them. Germline V CDR1 and CDR2: SGHKS, YYEKEE (reference sequence). DNA for the CDR3: TGTGCCAGCAGCTTGGCCTCGTTACGGTCAGGAGGCTACGAGCAGTACTTC. Its translation: CASSLASLRSGGYEQYF.